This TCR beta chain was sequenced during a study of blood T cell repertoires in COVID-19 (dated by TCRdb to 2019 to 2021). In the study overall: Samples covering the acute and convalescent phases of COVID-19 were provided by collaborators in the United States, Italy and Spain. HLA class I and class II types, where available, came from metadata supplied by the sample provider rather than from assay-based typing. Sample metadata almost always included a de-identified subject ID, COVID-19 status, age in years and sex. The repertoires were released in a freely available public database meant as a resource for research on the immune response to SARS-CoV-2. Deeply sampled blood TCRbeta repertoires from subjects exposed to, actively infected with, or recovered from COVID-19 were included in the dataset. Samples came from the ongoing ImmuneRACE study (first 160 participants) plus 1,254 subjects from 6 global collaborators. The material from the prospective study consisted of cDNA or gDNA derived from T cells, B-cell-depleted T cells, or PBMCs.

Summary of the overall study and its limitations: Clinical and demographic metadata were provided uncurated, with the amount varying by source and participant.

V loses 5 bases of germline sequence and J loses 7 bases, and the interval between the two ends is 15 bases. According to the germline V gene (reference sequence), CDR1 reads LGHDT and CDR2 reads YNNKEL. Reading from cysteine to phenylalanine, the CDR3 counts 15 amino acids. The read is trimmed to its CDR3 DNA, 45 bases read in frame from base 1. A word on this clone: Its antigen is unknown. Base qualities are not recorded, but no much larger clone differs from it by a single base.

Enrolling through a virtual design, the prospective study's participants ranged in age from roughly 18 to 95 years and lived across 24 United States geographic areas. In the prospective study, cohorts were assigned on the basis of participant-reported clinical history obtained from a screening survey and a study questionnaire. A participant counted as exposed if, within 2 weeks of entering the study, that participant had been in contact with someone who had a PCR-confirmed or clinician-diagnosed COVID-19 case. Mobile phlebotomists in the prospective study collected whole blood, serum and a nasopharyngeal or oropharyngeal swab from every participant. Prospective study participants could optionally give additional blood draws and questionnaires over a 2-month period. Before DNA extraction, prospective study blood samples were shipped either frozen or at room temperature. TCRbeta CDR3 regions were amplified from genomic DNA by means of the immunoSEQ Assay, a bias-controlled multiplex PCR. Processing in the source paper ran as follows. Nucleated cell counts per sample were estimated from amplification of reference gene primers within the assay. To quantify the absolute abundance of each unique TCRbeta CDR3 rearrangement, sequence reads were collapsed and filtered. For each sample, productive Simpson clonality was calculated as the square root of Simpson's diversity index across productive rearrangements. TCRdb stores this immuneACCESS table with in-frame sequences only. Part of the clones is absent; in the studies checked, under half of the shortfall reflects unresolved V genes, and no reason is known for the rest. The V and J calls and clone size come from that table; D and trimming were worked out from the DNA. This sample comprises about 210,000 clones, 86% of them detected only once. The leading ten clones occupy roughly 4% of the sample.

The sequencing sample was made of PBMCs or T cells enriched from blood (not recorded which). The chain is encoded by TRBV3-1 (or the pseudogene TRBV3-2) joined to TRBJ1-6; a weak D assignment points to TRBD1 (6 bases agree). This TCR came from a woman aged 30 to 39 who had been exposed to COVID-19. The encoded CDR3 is CASSATQGLNSPLHF. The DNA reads TGTGCCAGCAGCGCTACACAGGGACTAAATTCACCCCTCCACTTT.